The T cell receptor (beta chain) described here comes from a study of T-cell reconstitution after alpha-beta-depleted transplantation in children listed by TCRdb under 2016. Context from the whole study: Using TCR repertoire profiling, the study followed T-cell immune reconstitution in a quantitative way in children after TCRalphabeta/CD19-depleted allogeneic hematopoietic cell transplantation.

Library method: PCR. Sequencing was carried out with an Illumina HiSeq 2500. TCR libraries were prepared with molecular barcoding, using unique molecular identifiers to normalize TCRbeta repertoire quantification. The public reads were reprocessed in TCRdb via fastp at Q25 and MiXCR, keeping in-frame beta chains. Identical CDR3 proteins give one entry, which carries the most common genes and DNA. The sample table shows about 500,000 distinct CDR3 sequences, and approximately 30% are seen once. The ten top clones hold approximately 2.3% of the sample. Reading from cysteine to phenylalanine, the CDR3 counts 15 amino acids. The DNA shown is the 45-base CDR3, in frame from base 1. V and J lose 4 bases and 7 bases, and a span of 16 bases separates them. Via the germline V gene, CDR1 is LGHNA and CDR2 YNFKEQ. Points on this clonotype: No cognate antigen has been identified for it. No base qualities exist here, and no much larger clone lies one base off it.

The sample in question was PBMCs from the stem cell graft donor, obtained from the stem cell graft. Here the chain combines TRBV4-2 and TRBJ2-2, with TRBD1 as a weak D call on 6 bases. The source is a human donor who donated a stem cell graft to a child with aplastic anemia. The base sequence is TGTGCCAGCAGCCTCGGAACGCAGGGGATCGGGGAGCTGTTTTTT. This encodes CASSLGTQGIGELFF.